This TCR beta chain was identified in a study of cytomegalovirus exposure and HLA in healthy donors (dated by TCRdb to about 2017). For context, the study as a whole: In an earlier analysis of some 610 of the donors, around 300 Gb of sequence data and 90 million to 130 million unique TCR beta sequences from about 179 million T cells were reported. Approximately 330 gigabases of sequencing data and about 92 million unique TCR sequences made up an early release that covered approximately 620 HLA-typed donors. The genetic ancestry cluster associated with self-reported Caucasian donors included 81% of the roughly 380 genotyped donors. The study aimed to test whether cataloging public T cell receptors could reveal signatures of past pathogen exposure. Using immunosequencing, the study profiled T cell repertoires from 666 subjects and related those repertoires to cytomegalovirus serostatus. A separate validation cohort of 90 to 150 different subjects was used in addition to the approximately 670-subject first cohort. High-throughput TCR immunosequencing, statistical association of individual TCRs with disease status, and machine learning were combined to predict cytomegalovirus infection status. A later analysis re-analyzed previously published TCR beta repertoires from 650 to 800 donors and added high-resolution HLA genotyping to study TCR occurrence patterns. In the later analysis, no new phenotypic data were used to find candidate immune exposures; instead, reliance was placed on TCR beta sequences and their occurrence across donors. An earlier analysis of around 540 of the donors applied high-throughput TCR beta sequencing to assess whether each TCR beta V gene segment acted as functional or pseudogenic. Donor age, sex, ethnicity and CMV serostatus were compiled alongside the repertoire data. Genome-wide SNP genotypes for about 55% of the roughly 670 donors were used in a later genetic analysis, which treated that subset as a discovery cohort. Every discovery cohort repertoire had been produced on one sequencing platform. Class I and class II HLA loci were covered by the typing at four-digit resolution. Typing coverage varied by locus: about 620-640 donors for A, B, C, DRB1 and DQB1; some 520 for DQA1; more than 600 for DPA1; roughly 450 for DPB1. Roughly five DR-DQ haplotypes were treated as single units for association and clustering because of strong linkage in the cohort. Among 300 to 500 genotyped donors of the cohort, an average of about 240,000 unique TCR beta nucleotide sequences was sequenced per donor, of which about 18% were non-productive. Broad study findings and their caveats: In a later analysis, HLA-associated TCR beta chains were found to be more clonally expanded and to have lower generation probabilities than equally common non-associated chains. Compared with the roughly 710-donor mean, donors in an Asian-associated ancestry cluster had fewer N-insertions in productive TCRs, according to a later genetic analysis. Only TCR beta chains were sequenced in this cohort, and the absence of alpha or paired-chain data limited detectable features. Specific HLA alleles were associated with over 15,000 TCR beta sequences at a false discovery rate of 0.05 in a later analysis. Three of the identified cytomegalovirus-associated TCR beta chains were confirmed in vitro to be specific for cytomegalovirus antigens. The classifier was reported to diagnose cytomegalovirus status with high specificity and sensitivity in both the original and validation cohorts. Linkage disequilibrium might explain the correlated functional status among segregating V segments, but an unknown experimental factor could not be excluded. Because counts were too low, approximately 18 rarely observed V segments, including chromosome 9 orphons, were excluded from the earlier analysis of several hundred of the donors. In a later analysis, TCR association rates were found to vary across HLA loci, with the most associated TCRs seen for DRB1 alleles and the fewest for HLA-C alleles. In a later analysis, most CMV-associated TCR beta chains were found to appear HLA-restricted, with HLA associations seemingly driven largely by CMV exposure. In an earlier analysis of around 600 of the donors, most TCR beta V segments appeared in productive rearrangements about 90% or about 30% of the time, broadly matching IMGT annotations. A later analysis reported that several top co-occurrence clusters appeared linked to parvovirus B19, influenza, CMV and Epstein-Barr virus. The sequencing pipeline was judged likely to have produced a cluster of highly shared sequence variants as a technical artifact. The study listed 150 to 200 TCR beta chains as associated with cytomegalovirus. Across donors, most TCR sequences were observed very rarely, whereas some public TCRs were present in many individuals. A further reported finding was that TCR beta sequences accurately predicted the HLA-A and HLA-B alleles for most subjects in the first cohort. The authors suggested that the approach could potentially be generalized to other disease states and immunological phenotypes. The presence/absence analyses assumed that sequencing depth was roughly uniform across donors, and that assumption may not be true. Immune exposure information for the cohort was limited to CMV serostatus. HLA typing was unavailable for some donors at each locus, so association tests used only the typed subset. Assigning TCR associations to individual alleles was difficult when HLA alleles, especially DR and DQ, strongly co-occurred. Some IMGT-functional V segments, including TRBV6-2 and TRBV6-3, could not be told apart with the 87-base-pair reads, so those segments were excluded. An association between a missense DCLRE1C variant and V-gene and J-gene trimming of TCR beta chains was found in a later genetic analysis and replicated in an independent cohort.

Library generation was performed with the immunoSEQ multiplex PCR assay. For the multiplex PCR, a mixture combining 60 forward primers for TCR Vbeta segments and 13 reverse primers for TCR Jbeta segments was used. Amplification of the CDR3 region of rearranged TCR beta genes was performed with a multiplex PCR assay on genomic DNA. Amplified TCR beta libraries were sequenced as 87-base-pair reads on the Illumina HiSeq System. The original pipeline was this. A later analysis tallied around 87 million unique TCR beta chains across the 610 or so repertoires, and about 12 million of those chains were shared by two or more donors. Raw reads were error-corrected and collapsed into unique sequences with a nearest-neighbor algorithm that merged closely related sequences to remove PCR and sequencing errors. V, D and J gene segments were assigned by aligning CDR3 sequences to IMGT reference sequences. For a sequence to be retained, a match of at least six nucleotides to both a V gene segment and a J gene segment was required. Rearrangements were classified as productive when the CDR3 lacked stop codons and remained in frame with V and J, and all other rearrangements were classified as non-productive. CDR3 was defined by IMGT convention, running from the second conserved V-encoded cysteine to the conserved J-encoded phenylalanine. Sequences without an unambiguous match to a single V gene segment were excluded from the earlier analysis of about 640 of the donors. In an earlier analysis of around 590 of the donors, a V segment was called functional when productive rearrangements were above 56.7%, and segregating when the standard deviation between donors exceeded 5%. A statistical classification framework was developed to diagnose cytomegalovirus status using the catalog of TCR beta chain sequences. A later analysis assigned V and J genes by comparing TCR nucleotide sequences with IMGT/GENE-DB human TR gene sequences. Using the TCRdist pipeline, a later analysis assigned CDR3 sequences along with most-parsimonious VDJ recombination scenarios. In a later analysis, each TCR beta chain was defined by its CDR3 amino acid sequence together with its V-gene family, and reads lacking a unique V-gene family were excluded. To address suspected cross-contamination and a sequencing artifact, a later analysis removed approximately 590 highly shared, low-generation-probability nucleotide sequences. A later analysis calculated a clonal expansion index for each public chain from normalized within-repertoire ranks of inferred template counts. In a later analysis, generation probabilities were computed using a VDJ recombination model fitted to out-of-frame rearrangements, and the results were checked against IGoR. Hypergeometric tests were used in a later analysis to score TCR-TCR, TCR-HLA and TCR-CMV co-occurrence, with a repertoire-size bias correction applied to the TCR pairs. False discovery rates were estimated in a later analysis by permuting HLA or CMV assignments 20 times. In a later analysis, co-occurring TCRs were grouped using DBSCAN, with TCRdist sequence similarity added in when clustering inside HLA-allele-positive subsets. Co-occurrence clustering excluded repertoires with fewer than 30,000 or more than 120,000 public chains, plus five with anomalous nucleotide sharing. This is the immuneACCESS table as TCRdb keeps it, with only in-frame sequences that have V and J called. A part of the clones is gone; compared with another copy, unresolved V genes explain less than half, and the rest is unexplained. The V and J calls and the clone size are those of that table, but D and trimming were determined from the DNA. The sample table lists some 120,000 clones, 84% of them with a count of one. The top ten clonotypes cover 3% of the sample.

The cohort consisted of approximately 690 healthy bone marrow donors. All cohort members were sampled while nominally healthy, although unrecorded immune exposures were likely present. The donor tested CMV seropositive, placing the donor among the roughly 270 seropositive members of the cohort. A peripheral blood sample was provided by each donor, and peripheral blood mononuclear cells were used for TCR beta sequencing. Genomic DNA extraction from the blood cell samples was performed with the Qiagen DNeasy Blood Extraction Kit. The CDR3 covers 14 residues, taking in both the cysteine and the phenylalanine. Solely the CDR3 DNA is kept, with 42 bases framed from the first base. Via the germline V gene, CDR1 is MRHNA and CDR2 SNTAGT. At the junction V is shortened by 2 bases and J by 4 bases, with 8 bases in between. To note about this clone: Its antigen target is currently unknown. One base away there is no much larger clone; base qualities are not given.

The origin of this receptor is a woman between 18 and 29 years old in good health and CMV-seropositive. The V gene is TRBV6-4 and the J gene is TRBJ2-2; a weak D assignment points to TRBD1 (5 bases agree). Sequences were obtained from PBMCs. DNA sequence: TGTGCCAGCAGTGACGACGACAGCACCGGGGAGCTGTTTTTT. Its product reads: CASSDDDSTGELFF.